The T cell receptor (beta chain) under discussion was sequenced for a study of Graves' ophthalmopathy and Graves' hyperthyroidism. This clonotype appeared many times. Scientists amplified the TCR beta CDR3 regions from RNA transcripts. The authors performed first-round RT-PCR with HTBI primers and then a second-round multiplex PCR. MiXCR, applied by TCRdb to the multiplex PCR reads, yields one record per CDR3 protein. Here the sample spans hundreds of thousands of distinct CDR3 sequences, roughly 21% being singletons. The diagnosis was founded upon clinical symptoms, serum thyroxine, TRAb, thyroid ultrasound and orbital computed tomography. The V end lost 7 bases, the J end lost 5 bases, and 14 bases lay between the germline ends. Germline CDR1 is MRHNA and CDR2 is SNTAGT. The CDR3 sequence is 14 residues long.

Sequencing was performed on peripheral blood. The rearrangement links TRBV6-4 to TRBJ2-2; a weak D match, TRBD1 (5 bases). This sequence was found in a woman between 45 and 60 years old with Graves' ophthalmopathy. The CDR3: CASTQGVGTGELFF. CDR3 nucleotides: TGTGCCAGCACGCAGGGTGTTGGAACCGGGGAGCTGTTTTTT.